These 17 T cell receptor beta chains came from one sample sequenced in a study of regulatory T cells. Amplification used 52 TRBV primers and 13 TRBJ primers. Using immunoSEQ multiplex PCR, the repertoire was profiled, and TCRdb retains in-frame clones only, with some absent. This table has 30,000 to 40,000 clones, approximately 93% appearing once. Findings and caveats of the study: Hydrophobic residues at CDR3 positions 6 and 7 were enriched in conventional CD4+ T cells of CD3G-deficient patients.

No antigens are known for them. Sequencing used conventional CD4+ T cells sorted from blood. Receptors originate from a child aged 2-9 years with CD3G deficiency.

The rearrangement uses TRBV23-1 and TRBJ1-1; D not certain. TRBV23-1 is designated an ORF whose function remains uncertain. Trimming stripped 3 bases from V and 1 base from J, with 6 bases between. This CDR3 is 13 amino acids long. The CDR3 DNA reads TGCGCCAGCAGTCAGACCACGAACACTGAAGCTTTCTTT. It translates to CASSQTTNTEAFF.

V usage is TRBV28 and J usage is TRBJ1-3; D not certain. Germline V gene lookup returns CDR1 MDHEN and CDR2 SYDVKM. V gave up 3 bases and J gave up 6 bases, with 15 bases separating them. This CDR3 comprises 15 residues. CDR3 in amino acids: CASSFAGSISNTIYF. CDR3 sequence (DNA): TGTGCCAGCAGTTTTGCGGGCAGCATTTCAAACACCATATATTTT.

This chain uses TRBV7-8 with TRBJ1-1; D ambiguous. Trimming took 3 bases from V and 1 from J, leaving 9 bases between them. CDR3 length: 14 residues. CDR1 SGHVS and CDR2 FQNEAQ come from the germline V gene. The CDR3 reads CASSLGEKNTEAFF. In DNA, the CDR3 is TGTGCCAGCAGCTTGGGCGAGAAGAACACTGAAGCTTTCTTT.

This chain uses TRBV5-1 with TRBJ2-2; 7 bases are a match to TRBD1. Germline assignment: CDR1 SGHRS and CDR2 YFSETQ. With 5 bases clipped from V and 7 bases from J, the junction kept 11 bases outside the gene matches. This CDR3 has 15 amino acids. The CDR3 bases are TGCGCCAGCAGTCCCGGACAGGCCTCCGGCGGGGAGCTGTTTTTT. Its translation is CASSPGQASGGELFF.

The chain couples TRBV6-1 to TRBJ2-7; maybe TRBD2 (5 bases). The CDR3 has 14 amino acids. Germline CDR1 MNHNS, CDR2 SASEGT. The V and J ends lost 2 bases and 0 bases respectively, with 8 bases between them. In DNA, the CDR3 is TGTGCCAGCAGTGAACTAGCCCGCTCCTACGAGCAGTACTTC. This codes for CASSELARSYEQYF.

The chain joins TRBV6-1 to TRBJ2-2; 11 bases are a match to TRBD2. V was clipped by 10 bases and J by 9 bases; unmatched bases: 13. Germline V gene sequence: CDR1 MNHNS, CDR2 SASEGT. CDR3 size: 15 residues. CDR3 sequence: CATYTSGRGSRELFF. CDR3 in DNA: TGTGCCACCTACACTAGCGGGAGAGGTTCCCGGGAGCTGTTTTTT.

Only one count was recorded for this clone. The CDR3 nucleotides read TGTGCCAGCAGTTCTGGGACGGTGTGGGGCCCGGGCTACACCTTC. Protein: CASSSGTVWGPGYTF. The chain uses TRBV28 and TRBJ1-2; D might be TRBD1 (5 bases). V dropped 4 bases and J dropped 8 bases, with 20 bases sitting between them. This CDR3 contains 15 residues. Germline CDR1 and CDR2: MDHEN and SYDVKM.

The rearrangement uses TRBV19 and TRBJ1-1, with a tentative D call TRBD1 (6 bases). Germline V gene lookup returns CDR1 LNHDA and CDR2 SQIVND (reference sequence). There are 16 residues in the CDR3. V lost 0 bases, J lost 4 bases, and 15 bases lay in between. This CDR3 reads CASSIDPPGAPTEAFF. The DNA for the CDR3 is TGTGCCAGTAGTATAGATCCCCCGGGGGCGCCCACTGAAGCTTTCTTT.

This chain joins TRBV5-1 and TRBJ1-1; TRBD1 is a possible D gene (5 bases). CDR1 is SGHRS and CDR2 is YFSETQ in the germline V gene. V shed 3 bases and J shed 0 bases, with 6 bases lying between them. The CDR3 contains 13 residues. The CDR3 DNA reads TGCGCCAGCAGCTCGACAGTGAACACTGAAGCTTTCTTT. Amino acids: CASSSTVNTEAFF.

The genes are TRBV21-1 and TRBJ2-3; the D call of TRBD2 is as the table states it, not checked on the DNA. TRBV21-1 has pseudogene status. The CDR3 has 12 amino acids. The CDR3, as DNA: TGTGCCAGCAGCACGGGTGCAGATACGCAGTATTTT. This sequence encodes CASSTGADTQYF.

The chain is built from TRBV28 and TRBJ1-1, with D possibly matching TRBD1 (6 bases). Germline values: CDR1 MDHEN, CDR2 SYDVKM. Between the trimmed V and J ends, which lost 5 bases and 0 bases, there was a span of 13 bases. The CDR3 is 15 residues long. The CDR3 reads CASSPRTDLNTEAFF. In DNA, the CDR3 is TGTGCCAGCAGTCCCCGGACAGATTTGAACACTGAAGCTTTCTTT.

This chain uses TRBV7-3 with TRBJ1-1; 7 bases map to TRBD1. J lost 3 bases, V lost 1 base, and 11 bases had no gene match. Germline lookup yields CDR1 SGHTA and CDR2 FQGTGA. This CDR3 region has 17 residues. The CDR3 DNA sequence: TGTGCCAGCAGCTTAAGAGGCAGGGGGAATTCCTACACTGAAGCTTTCTTT. Translating it yields CASSLRGRGNSYTEAFF.

The V gene is TRBV6-1, the J gene TRBJ2-7; TRBD1 agrees at 8 bases. The CDR3 covers 14 residues. In germline, CDR1 is MNHNS, CDR2 SASEGT. V trimming: 6 bases; J trimming: 5 bases; junction bases outside the gene matches: 9. CDR3 in DNA: TGTGCCAGCAGCCAGGGGGCGCAAATCCACGAGCAGTACTTC. This sequence encodes CASSQGAQIHEQYF.

The chain links TRBV28 to TRBJ2-3; 10 nucleotides line up with TRBD2. The CDR3 sequence is 14 residues long. Germline V lookup: CDR1 MDHEN, CDR2 SYDVKM. V lost 7 bases, J lost 3 bases, and 4 bases stayed unmatched. CDR3: CASKGGLATDTQYF. The DNA for the CDR3 is TGTGCCAGCAAGGGGGGACTAGCGACAGATACGCAGTATTTT.

This clone was recorded only once. The CDR3 loop is CASSPDTGEQFF. The CDR3 DNA reads TGCGCCAGCAGCCCCGACACCGGTGAGCAGTTCTTC. The chain uses TRBV5-1 and TRBJ2-1; no clear D. The germline gives CDR1 SGHRS, CDR2 YFSETQ. The V end was cut by 4 bases, the J end by 9 bases, with 11 bases between. This CDR3 comprises 12 residues.

The genes are TRBV28 and TRBJ1-5; tentatively, D is TRBD1 (5 bases). V shed 5 bases and J shed 0 bases, with 11 bases lying between them. This CDR3 contains 15 residues. Germline CDR1 MDHEN, CDR2 SYDVKM. The DNA for the CDR3 is TGTGCCAGCAGTCGACGGGGGTATAGCAATCAGCCCCAGCATTTT. Amino acid sequence: CASSRRGYSNQPQHF.

J is TRBJ1-5 and V is TRBV28, with unresolved D. Between the trimmed V and J ends, which lost 3 bases and 7 bases, there was a span of 16 bases. Germline V lookup: CDR1 MDHEN, CDR2 SYDVKM. The CDR3 spans 15 residues. The chain's CDR3 is CASSFFGLRGQPQHF. CDR3 bases: TGTGCCAGCAGTTTCTTCGGACTCCGGGGACAGCCCCAGCATTTT.